The present entry profiles one T cell receptor beta chain with its context. This clonotype was seen only a few times. The antigen this receptor binds is unknown. Base qualities are not recorded, but no much larger clone differs from it by a single base. Patients with ophthalmopathy had moderately to severely active disease, with a Clinical Activity Score of 3 or more, a NOSPECS grade of 4 or more, and a disease duration of less than 3 months. Patients with other autoimmune diseases, uncontrolled infections, pregnancy or lactation were excluded from the study. Clinical symptoms, serum thyroxine, TRAb, thyroid ultrasound and orbital computed tomography formed the basis of the diagnosis. Ficoll-Paque density gradient centrifugation was used to isolate PBMCs from 10 ml of fresh peripheral blood. Total RNA was extracted with Trizol reagent and quality-checked on an Agilent 2100 Bioanalyzer. This sample stems from a study of Graves' ophthalmopathy and Graves' hyperthyroidism listed by TCRdb under 2018. Regarding the research as a whole: Peripheral blood was collected at initial diagnosis, before any treatment. In roughly six hyperthyroidism patients, T-cell repertoires of thyroid tissue and blood were compared. To explore V-J signatures that separate ophthalmopathy from hyperthyroidism, a discovery set of about a hundred patients was enrolled, consisting of 43 with ophthalmopathy and roughly 59 with stable hyperthyroidism. An independent validation cohort was composed of 18 hyperthyroidism patients and about 17 patients who later progressed from hyperthyroidism to ophthalmopathy. Following sampling, methimazole starting at 30 mg daily was administered to hyperthyroidism patients, and high-dose intravenous methylprednisolone was administered to ophthalmopathy patients. In total, over 130 blood samples were TCR-sequenced: some 40 ophthalmopathy, about 75 hyperthyroidism and some 17 hyperthyroidism-to-ophthalmopathy patients. The study used signatures of the TCR beta repertoire to tell Graves' ophthalmopathy apart from Graves' hyperthyroidism and to predict which patients would progress to ophthalmopathy.

The investigation overall reported the following: The 13-signature model separated ophthalmopathy from stable hyperthyroidism with roughly 88% sensitivity and approximately 83% specificity in cross-validation, and 80%/75% in the test set. Sample size was not statistically predetermined, and group allocation was not concealed from the investigators. In validation, the model predicted ophthalmopathy progression with less than 71% sensitivity and about 77% specificity; about a dozen predicted patients were CT-confirmed with GO in a median of approximately 6.5 months. Among expanded thyroid clonotypes with frequency above 0.001, most also showed up in blood, which suggests that blood repertoires may reflect the thyroid immune response.

V and J lose 7 bases and 7 bases, and a span of 16 bases separates them. The cysteine opens and the phenylalanine closes a CDR3 of 13 amino acids. Left in the record is the CDR3 DNA by itself, 39 bases read in frame from the first base. TCR beta CDR3 regions were amplified from RNA transcripts for repertoire sequencing. The first round of RT-PCR was done with HTBI primers and the Qiagen OneStep RT-PCR kit, and was followed by a second round of multiplex PCR, then size selection and purification. Libraries were sequenced paired-end with 100 bp reads on an Illumina HiSeq2000. The original methods were these. Reads were processed with SOAPnuke, discarding reads with adapters, uncalled bases, mean Phred below 15, or no exact constant-primer or identifier match. High-quality paired reads were merged with COPE v1.2.5. Each unique nucleotide sequence was defined as a clonotype, and clonotypes were aligned to IMGT TRB V, D and J references with MiTCR v1.1. Analysis was restricted to V-J combinations with a frequency above 0.0001, which covered roughly 99% of repertoires. For each V-J combination, a TCR clonal expansion and chaos score was defined as the ratio of F50 clonal expansion to chaos observed in the TCRdist matrix. Welch's t-statistics and random forest were used to reduce features to 13 V-J combinations, which were fed into a naive Bayes classifier. The similarity between thyroid and blood repertoires was quantified using the Morisita-Horn index. TCRdb reprocessing: public reads trimmed at Q25 with fastp, clones called with MiXCR, in-frame beta chains kept. Each CDR3 protein appears once, grouped with its most common genes and DNA. The authors' filters were not applied to this entry. Present in this sample are 650,000 to 900,000 distinct CDR3 sequences, around 40% of which were seen just once. The ten largest clones take up 44% of the sample.

The receptor chain draws on TRBV12-3 or TRBV12-4 and TRBJ1-1; a confident D gene designation cannot be given. This TCR was recovered from an adult man with Graves' ophthalmopathy. The sequenced sample consisted of peripheral blood. The sequenced DNA is TGTGCCAGCAAACCCCGAGGGCGGAGTGAAGCTTTCTTT. Translated, it gives CASKPRGRSEAFF.